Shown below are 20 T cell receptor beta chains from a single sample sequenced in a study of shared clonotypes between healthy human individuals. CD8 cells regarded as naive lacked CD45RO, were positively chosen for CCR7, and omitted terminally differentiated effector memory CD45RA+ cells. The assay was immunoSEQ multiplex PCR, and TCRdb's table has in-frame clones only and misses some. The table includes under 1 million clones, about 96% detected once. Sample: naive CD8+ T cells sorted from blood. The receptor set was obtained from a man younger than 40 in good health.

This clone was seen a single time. CDR3 in amino acids: CASSLAAGDNYGYTF. The CDR3 DNA is TGCGCCAGCAGCTTGGCCGCAGGGGACAACTATGGCTACACCTTC. V usage is TRBV5-1 and J usage is TRBJ1-2; TRBD1 might be the D (6 bases). CDR3 length equals 15 residues. Trimming pared 0 bases from V and 2 bases from J, leaving 11 bases between. Germline CDR1 reads SGHRS; CDR2 reads YFSETQ.

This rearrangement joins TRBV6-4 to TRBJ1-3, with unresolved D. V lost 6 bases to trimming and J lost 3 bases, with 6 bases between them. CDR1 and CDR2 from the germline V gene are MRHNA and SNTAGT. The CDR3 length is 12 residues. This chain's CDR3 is CASRSNGNTIYF. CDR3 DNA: TGTGCCAGCAGGTCGAATGGAAACACCATATATTTT.

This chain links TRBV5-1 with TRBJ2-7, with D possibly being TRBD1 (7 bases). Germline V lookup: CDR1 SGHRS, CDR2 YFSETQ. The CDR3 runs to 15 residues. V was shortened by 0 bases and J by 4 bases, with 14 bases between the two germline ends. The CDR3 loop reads CASSLARGAFYEQYF. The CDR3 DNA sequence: TGCGCCAGCAGCTTGGCCAGGGGGGCCTTTTACGAGCAGTACTTC.

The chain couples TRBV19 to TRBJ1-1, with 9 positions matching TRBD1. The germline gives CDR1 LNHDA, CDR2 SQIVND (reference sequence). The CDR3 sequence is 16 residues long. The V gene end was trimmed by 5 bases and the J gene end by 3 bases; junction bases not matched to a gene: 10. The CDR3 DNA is TGTGCCAGTAGTCTGACTCACAGGGGGCCAGACACTGAAGCTTTCTTT. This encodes CASSLTHRGPDTEAFF.

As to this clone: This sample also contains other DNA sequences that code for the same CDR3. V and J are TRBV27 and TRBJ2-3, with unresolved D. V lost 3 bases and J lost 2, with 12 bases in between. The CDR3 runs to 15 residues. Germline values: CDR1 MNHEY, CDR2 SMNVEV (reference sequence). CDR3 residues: CASSFGTTSTDTQYF. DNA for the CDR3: TGTGCCAGCAGTTTTGGAACAACATCCACAGATACGCAGTATTTT.

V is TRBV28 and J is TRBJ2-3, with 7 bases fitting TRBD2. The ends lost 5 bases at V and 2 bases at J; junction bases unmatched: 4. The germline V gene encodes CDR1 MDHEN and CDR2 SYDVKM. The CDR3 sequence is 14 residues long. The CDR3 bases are TGTGCCAGCAGTCTCGGGGGGTTCACAGATACGCAGTATTTT. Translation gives CASSLGGFTDTQYF.

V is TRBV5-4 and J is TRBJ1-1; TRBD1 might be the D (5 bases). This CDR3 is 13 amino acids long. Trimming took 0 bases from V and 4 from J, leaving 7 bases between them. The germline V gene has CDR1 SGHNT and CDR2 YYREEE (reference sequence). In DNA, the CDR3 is TGTGCCAGCAGCTTGGCAGGGTTCACTGAAGCTTTCTTT. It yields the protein CASSLAGFTEAFF.

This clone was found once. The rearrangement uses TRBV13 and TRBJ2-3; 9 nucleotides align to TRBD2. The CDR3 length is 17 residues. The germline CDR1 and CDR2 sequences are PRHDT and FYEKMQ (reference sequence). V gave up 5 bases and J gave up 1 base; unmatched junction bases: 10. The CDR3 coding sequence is TGTGCCAGCAGCATTAGATCGGCTAGCGGGGGCACAGATACGCAGTATTTT. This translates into CASSIRSASGGTDTQYF.

The CDR3 region has the DNA TGTGCCAGCAGCTTAGGCAGACAGGGGGTTGAATACGAGCAGTACTTC. Protein: CASSLGRQGVEYEQYF. This chain connects TRBV7-9 to TRBJ2-7; 9 bases map to TRBD1. J gave up 4 bases and V 1 base, and 8 bases lay outside the gene matches. The germline V gene encodes CDR1 SEHNR and CDR2 FQNEAQ (reference sequence). The CDR3 contains 16 residues.

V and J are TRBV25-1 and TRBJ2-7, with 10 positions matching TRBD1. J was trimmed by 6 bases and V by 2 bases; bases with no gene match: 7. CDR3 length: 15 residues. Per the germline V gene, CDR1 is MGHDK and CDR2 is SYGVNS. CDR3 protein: CASSETGQGWPEQYF. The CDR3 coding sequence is TGTGCCAGCAGTGAAACGGGACAGGGGTGGCCCGAGCAGTACTTC.

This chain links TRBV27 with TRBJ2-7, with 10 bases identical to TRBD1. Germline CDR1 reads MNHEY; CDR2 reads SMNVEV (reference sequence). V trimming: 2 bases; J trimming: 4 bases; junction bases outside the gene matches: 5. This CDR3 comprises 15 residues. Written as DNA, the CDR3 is TGTGCCAGCAGTTTAATTAGGGACAGGGGATACGAGCAGTACTTC. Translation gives CASSLIRDRGYEQYF.

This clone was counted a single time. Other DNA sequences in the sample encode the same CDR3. The CDR3 coding sequence is TGTGCCAGTAGTCCGGACACCTACGAGCAGTACTTC. It codes for CASSPDTYEQYF. The chain couples TRBV19 to TRBJ2-7; maybe TRBD1 (5 bases). The CDR3 sequence is 12 residues long. V gave up 5 bases and J gave up 2 bases, with 7 bases separating them. Germline CDR1 and CDR2: LNHDA and SQIVND (reference sequence).

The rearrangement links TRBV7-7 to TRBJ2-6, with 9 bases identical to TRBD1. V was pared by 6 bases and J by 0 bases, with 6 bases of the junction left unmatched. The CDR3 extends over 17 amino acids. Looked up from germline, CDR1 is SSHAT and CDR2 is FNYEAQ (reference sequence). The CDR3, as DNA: TGTGCCAGCAGAGACAGGGGGAAGGACTCTGGGGCCAACGTCCTGACTTTC. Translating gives CASRDRGKDSGANVLTF.

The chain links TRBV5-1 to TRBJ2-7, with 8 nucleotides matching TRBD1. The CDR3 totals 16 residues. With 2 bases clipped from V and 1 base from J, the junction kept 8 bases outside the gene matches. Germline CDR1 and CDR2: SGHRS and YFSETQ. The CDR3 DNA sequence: TGCGCCAGCAGCTTTTCCGTTGACAGGGGATCCTACGAGCAGTACTTC. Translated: CASSFSVDRGSYEQYF.

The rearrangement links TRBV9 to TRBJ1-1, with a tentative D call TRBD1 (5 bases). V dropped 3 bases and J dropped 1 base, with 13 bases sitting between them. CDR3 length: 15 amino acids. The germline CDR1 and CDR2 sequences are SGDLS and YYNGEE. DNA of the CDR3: TGTGCCAGCAGCGGTGAGGGGTTTAGGAACACTGAAGCTTTCTTT. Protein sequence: CASSGEGFRNTEAFF.

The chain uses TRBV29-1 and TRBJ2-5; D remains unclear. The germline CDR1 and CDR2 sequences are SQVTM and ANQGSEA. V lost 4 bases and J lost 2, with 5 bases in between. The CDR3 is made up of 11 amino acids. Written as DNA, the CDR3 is TGCAGCGTTGGAAGGCAAGAGACCCAGTACTTC. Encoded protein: CSVGRQETQYF.

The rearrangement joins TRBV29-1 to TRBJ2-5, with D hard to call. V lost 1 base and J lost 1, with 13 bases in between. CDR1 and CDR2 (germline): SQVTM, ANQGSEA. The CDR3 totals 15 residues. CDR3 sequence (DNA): TGCAGCGTTGAAGGGTTTGGGCAGCTCCAAGAGACCCAGTACTTC. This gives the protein CSVEGFGQLQETQYF.

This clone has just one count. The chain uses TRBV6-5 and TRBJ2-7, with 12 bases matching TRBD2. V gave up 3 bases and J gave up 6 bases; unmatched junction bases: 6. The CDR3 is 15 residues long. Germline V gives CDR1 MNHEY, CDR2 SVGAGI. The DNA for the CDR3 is TGTGCCAGCAGTTATTCCCGACTAGCGGGAGCCGAGCAGTACTTC. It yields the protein CASSYSRLAGAEQYF.

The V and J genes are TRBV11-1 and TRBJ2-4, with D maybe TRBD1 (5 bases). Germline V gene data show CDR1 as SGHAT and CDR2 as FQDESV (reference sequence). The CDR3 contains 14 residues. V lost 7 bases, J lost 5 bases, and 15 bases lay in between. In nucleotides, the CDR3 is TGTGCCAGCACCGAGACAGTCACCGAAAACATTCAGTACTTC. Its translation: CASTETVTENIQYF.

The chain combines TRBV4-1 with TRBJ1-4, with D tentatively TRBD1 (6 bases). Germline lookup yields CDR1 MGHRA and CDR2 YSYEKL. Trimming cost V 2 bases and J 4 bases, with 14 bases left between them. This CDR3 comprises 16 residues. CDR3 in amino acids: CASSQTMGALNEKLFF. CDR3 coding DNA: TGCGCCAGCAGCCAAACAATGGGGGCCCTTAATGAAAAACTGTTTTTT.